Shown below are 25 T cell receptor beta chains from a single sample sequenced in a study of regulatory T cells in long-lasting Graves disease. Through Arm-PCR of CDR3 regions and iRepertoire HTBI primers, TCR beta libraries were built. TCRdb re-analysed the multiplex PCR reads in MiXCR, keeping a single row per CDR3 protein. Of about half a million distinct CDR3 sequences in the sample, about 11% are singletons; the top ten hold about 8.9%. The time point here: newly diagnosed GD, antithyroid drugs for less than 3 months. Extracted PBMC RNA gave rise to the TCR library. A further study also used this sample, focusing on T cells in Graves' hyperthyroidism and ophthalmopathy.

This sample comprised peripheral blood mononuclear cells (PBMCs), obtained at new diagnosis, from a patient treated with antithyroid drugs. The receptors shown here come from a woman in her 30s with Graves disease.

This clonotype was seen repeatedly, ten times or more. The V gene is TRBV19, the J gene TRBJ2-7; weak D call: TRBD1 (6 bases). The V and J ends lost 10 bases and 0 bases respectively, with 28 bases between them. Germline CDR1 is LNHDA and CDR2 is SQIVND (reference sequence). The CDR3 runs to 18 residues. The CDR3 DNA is TGTGCCACCCAACTCCGGACAGAAGGTCGTAGGAGCTCCTACGAGCAGTACTTC. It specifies CATQLRTEGRRSSYEQYF. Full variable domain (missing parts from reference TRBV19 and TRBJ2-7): DGGITQSPKYLFRKEGQNVTLSCEQNLNHDAMYWYRQDPGQGLRLIYYSQIVNDFQKGDIAEGYSVSREKKESFPLTVTSAQKNPTAFYLCATQLRTEGRRSSYEQYFGPGTRLTVT.

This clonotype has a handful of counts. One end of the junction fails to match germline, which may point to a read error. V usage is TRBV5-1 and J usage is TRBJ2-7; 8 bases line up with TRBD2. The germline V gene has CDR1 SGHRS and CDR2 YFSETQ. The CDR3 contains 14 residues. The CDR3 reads CASSLMAGGYERYF. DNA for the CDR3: TGCGCCAGCAGCTTGATGGCGGGAGGCTACGAGCGGTACTTC. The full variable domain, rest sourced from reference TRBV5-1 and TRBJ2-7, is KAGVTQTPRYLIKTRGQQVTLSCSPISGHRSVSWYQQTPGQGLQFLFEYFSETQRNKGNFPGRFSGRQFSNSRSEMNVSTLELGDSALYLCASSLMAGGYERYFGPGTRLTVT.

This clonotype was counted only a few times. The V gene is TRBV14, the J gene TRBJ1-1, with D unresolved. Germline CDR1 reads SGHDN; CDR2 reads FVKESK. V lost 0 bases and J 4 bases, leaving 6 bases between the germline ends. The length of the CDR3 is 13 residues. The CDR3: CASSQDFATEAFF. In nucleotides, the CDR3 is TGTGCCAGCAGCCAAGACTTCGCCACTGAAGCTTTCTTT.

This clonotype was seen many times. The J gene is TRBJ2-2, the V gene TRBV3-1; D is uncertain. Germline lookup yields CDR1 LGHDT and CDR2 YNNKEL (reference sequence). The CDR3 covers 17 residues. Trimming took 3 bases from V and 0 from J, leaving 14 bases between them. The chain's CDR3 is CASSHRSAGSNTGELFF. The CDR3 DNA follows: TGTGCCAGCAGCCACCGTTCGGCAGGCTCGAACACCGGGGAGCTGTTTTTT.

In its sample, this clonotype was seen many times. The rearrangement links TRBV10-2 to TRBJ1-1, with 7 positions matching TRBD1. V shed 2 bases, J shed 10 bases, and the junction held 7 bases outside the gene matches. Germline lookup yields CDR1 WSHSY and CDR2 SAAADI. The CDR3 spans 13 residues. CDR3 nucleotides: TGCGCCAGCAGTGAGCCAACAGGGGTTAGAGCTTTCTTT. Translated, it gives CASSEPTGVRAFF.

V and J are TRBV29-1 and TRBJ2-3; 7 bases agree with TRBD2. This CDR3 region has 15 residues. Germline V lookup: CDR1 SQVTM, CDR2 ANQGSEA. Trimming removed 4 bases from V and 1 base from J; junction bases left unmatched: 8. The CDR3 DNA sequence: TGCAGCGTTGGCACCCCCGCGGGAGGCACAGATACGCAGTATTTT. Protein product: CSVGTPAGGTDTQYF.

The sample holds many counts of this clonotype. The CDR3 region has the DNA TGTGCCAGCTTCCCCGGATTAGGTAGTGGGAACACTGAAGCTTTCTTT. It specifies CASFPGLGSGNTEAFF. V gene TRBV28 combines with J gene TRBJ1-1; D not certain. Trimming shortened V by 8 bases and J by 1 base, and 20 bases separated the two germline ends. This CDR3 contains 16 residues. Looked up from germline, CDR1 is MDHEN and CDR2 is SYDVKM.

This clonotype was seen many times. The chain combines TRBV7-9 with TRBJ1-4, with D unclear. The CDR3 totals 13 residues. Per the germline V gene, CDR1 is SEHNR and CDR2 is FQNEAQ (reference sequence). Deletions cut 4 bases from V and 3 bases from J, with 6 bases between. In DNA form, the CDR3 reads TGTGCCAGCAGCTACCTCTCTAATGAAAAACTGTTTTTT. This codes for CASSYLSNEKLFF. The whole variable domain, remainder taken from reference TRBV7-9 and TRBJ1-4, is DTGVSQNPRHKITKRGQNVTFRCDPISEHNRLYWYRQTLGQGPEFLTYFQNEAQLEKSRLLSDRFSAERPKGSFSTLEIQRTEQGDSAMYLCASSYLSNEKLFFGSGTQLSVL.

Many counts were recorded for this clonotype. The CDR3 loop is CASSLEGLEETQYF. The CDR3, as DNA: TGTGCCAGCAGCTTAGAGGGGTTGGAAGAGACCCAGTACTTC. This chain joins TRBV11-2 and TRBJ2-5; D remains ambiguous. This CDR3 has 14 amino acids. V lost 0 bases to trimming and J lost 3 bases, with 8 bases between them. Per the germline V gene, CDR1 is SGHAT and CDR2 is FQNNGV.

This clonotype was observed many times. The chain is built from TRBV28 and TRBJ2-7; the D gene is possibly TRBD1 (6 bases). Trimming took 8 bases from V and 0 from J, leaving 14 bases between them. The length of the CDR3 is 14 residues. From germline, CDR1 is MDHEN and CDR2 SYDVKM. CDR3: CASFRDTSSYEQYF. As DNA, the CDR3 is TGTGCCAGCTTCCGGGACACTAGCTCCTACGAGCAGTACTTC.

CDR3 sequence reads: CASSLGQGMLANEQFF. CDR3 in DNA: TGCGCCAGCAGCTTGGGACAGGGAATGTTGGCCAATGAGCAGTTCTTC. This sequence joins TRBV5-1 and TRBJ2-1, with 7 bases aligning to TRBD1. Trimming took 0 bases from V and 6 from J; bases not matched to a gene: 9. Germline CDR1 SGHRS, CDR2 YFSETQ. The CDR3 totals 16 residues. Drawing the rest from reference TRBV5-1 and TRBJ2-1, the complete variable domain is KAGVTQTPRYLIKTRGQQVTLSCSPISGHRSVSWYQQTPGQGLQFLFEYFSETQRNKGNFPGRFSGRQFSNSRSEMNVSTLELGDSALYLCASSLGQGMLANEQFFGPGTRLTVL.

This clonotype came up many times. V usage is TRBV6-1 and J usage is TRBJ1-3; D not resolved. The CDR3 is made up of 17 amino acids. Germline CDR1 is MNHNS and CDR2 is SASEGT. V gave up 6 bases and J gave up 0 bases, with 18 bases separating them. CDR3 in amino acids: CASRGWMQRSSGNTIYF. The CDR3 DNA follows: TGTGCCAGCAGGGGATGGATGCAGAGGAGCTCTGGAAACACCATATATTTT.

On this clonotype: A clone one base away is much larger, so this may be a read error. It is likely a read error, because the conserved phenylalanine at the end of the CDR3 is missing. CDR3 residues: CASSLKGAGGTQFS. The CDR3 DNA is TGTGCCAGCAGCTTAAAAGGAGCGGGAGGTACGCAGTTCTCC. This chain connects TRBV7-2 to TRBJ2-1; the match to TRBD2 covers 9 bases. CDR1 is SGHTA and CDR2 is FQGNSA in the germline V gene. The CDR3 loop spans 14 amino acids. Trimming removed 2 bases from V and 12 bases from J; junction bases left unmatched: 8.

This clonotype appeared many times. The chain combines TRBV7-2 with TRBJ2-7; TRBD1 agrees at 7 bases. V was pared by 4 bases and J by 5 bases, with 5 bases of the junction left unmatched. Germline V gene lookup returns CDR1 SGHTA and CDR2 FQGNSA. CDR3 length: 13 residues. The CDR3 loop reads CASSSDRVHEQYF. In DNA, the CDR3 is TGTGCCAGCAGCTCCGACAGGGTCCACGAGCAGTACTTC.

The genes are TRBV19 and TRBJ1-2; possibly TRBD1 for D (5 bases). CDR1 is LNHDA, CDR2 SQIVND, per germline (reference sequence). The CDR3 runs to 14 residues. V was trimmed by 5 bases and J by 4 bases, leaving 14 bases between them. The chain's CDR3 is CASSFTGLFYGYTF. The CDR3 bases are TGTGCCAGTAGTTTCACAGGACTTTTCTATGGCTACACCTTC.

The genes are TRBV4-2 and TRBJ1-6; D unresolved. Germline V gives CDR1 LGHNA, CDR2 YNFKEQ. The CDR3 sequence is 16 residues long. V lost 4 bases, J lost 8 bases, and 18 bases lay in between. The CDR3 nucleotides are TGTGCCAGCAGCCGTCCCGGGAGCGTAAGGGATTCACCCCTCCACTTT. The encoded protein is CASSRPGSVRDSPLHF.

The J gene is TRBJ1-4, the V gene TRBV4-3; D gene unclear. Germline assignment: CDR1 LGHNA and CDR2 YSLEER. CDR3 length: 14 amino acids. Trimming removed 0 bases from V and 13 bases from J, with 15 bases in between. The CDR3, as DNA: TGCGCCAGCAGCCAAGAGGTAGGCTGGCCTGGACTGTTTTTT. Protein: CASSQEVGWPGLFF.

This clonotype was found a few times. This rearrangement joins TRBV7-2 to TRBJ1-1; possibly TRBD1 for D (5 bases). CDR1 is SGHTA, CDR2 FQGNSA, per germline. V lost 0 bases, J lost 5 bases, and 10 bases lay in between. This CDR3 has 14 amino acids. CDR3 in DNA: TGTGCCAGCAGCTTAGCTCGGGGGTTTACTGAAGCTTTCTTT. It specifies CASSLARGFTEAFF.

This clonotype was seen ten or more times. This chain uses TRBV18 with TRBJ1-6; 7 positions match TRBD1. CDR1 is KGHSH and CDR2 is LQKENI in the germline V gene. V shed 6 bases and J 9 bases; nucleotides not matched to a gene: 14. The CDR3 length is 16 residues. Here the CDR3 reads CASSPDSRGGSSPLHF. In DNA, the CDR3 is TGTGCCAGCTCCCCCGACTCCAGGGGGGGCTCTTCACCCCTCCACTTT.

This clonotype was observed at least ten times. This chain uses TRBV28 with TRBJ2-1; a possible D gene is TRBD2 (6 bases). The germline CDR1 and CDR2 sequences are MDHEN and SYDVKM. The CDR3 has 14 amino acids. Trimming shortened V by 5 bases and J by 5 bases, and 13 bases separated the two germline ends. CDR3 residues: CASSPIGGNNEQFF. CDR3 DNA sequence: TGTGCCAGCAGTCCCATAGGAGGGAACAATGAGCAGTTCTTC.

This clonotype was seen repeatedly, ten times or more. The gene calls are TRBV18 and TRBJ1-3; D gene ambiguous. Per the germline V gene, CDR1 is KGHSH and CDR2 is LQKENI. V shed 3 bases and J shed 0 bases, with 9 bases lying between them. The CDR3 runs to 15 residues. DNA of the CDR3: TGTGCCAGCTCACCCGTGCGTAGCTCTGGAAACACCATATATTTT. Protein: CASSPVRSSGNTIYF.

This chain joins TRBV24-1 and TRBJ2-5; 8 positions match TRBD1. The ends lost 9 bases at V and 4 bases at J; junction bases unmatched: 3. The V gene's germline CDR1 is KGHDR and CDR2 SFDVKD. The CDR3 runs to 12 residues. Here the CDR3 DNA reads TGTGCCACCTCCGGACAGGGAGAGACCCAGTACTTC. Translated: CATSGQGETQYF.

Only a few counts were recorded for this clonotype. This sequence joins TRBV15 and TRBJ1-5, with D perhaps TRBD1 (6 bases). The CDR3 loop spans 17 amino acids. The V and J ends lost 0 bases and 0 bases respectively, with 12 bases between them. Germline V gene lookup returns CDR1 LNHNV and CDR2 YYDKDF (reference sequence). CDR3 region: CATSRDDRIYSNQPQHF. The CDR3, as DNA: TGTGCCACCAGCAGAGACGACAGGATTTATAGCAATCAGCCCCAGCATTTT.

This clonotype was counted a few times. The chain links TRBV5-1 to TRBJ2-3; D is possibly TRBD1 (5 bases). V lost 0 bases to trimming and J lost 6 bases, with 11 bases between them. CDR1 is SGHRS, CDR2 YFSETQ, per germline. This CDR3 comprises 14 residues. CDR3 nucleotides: TGCGCCAGCAGCTTGGAAGGGGATAGGGATACGCAGTATTTT. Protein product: CASSLEGDRDTQYF.

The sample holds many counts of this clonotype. In DNA form, the CDR3 reads TGTGCCAGCAGTGAAATAGGGGGCGATGAAAAACTGTTTTTT. Translated: CASSEIGGDEKLFF. The chain is built from TRBV2 and TRBJ1-4, with 7 bases lining up with TRBD1. The CDR3 has 14 amino acids. The V and J ends lost 2 bases and 6 bases, in that order; junction bases with no gene match: 3. Germline CDR1 and CDR2: SNHLY and FYNNEI.